Sequencing of this T cell receptor beta chain was carried out in a study of identical twins. Trimming took 4 bases from V and 5 from J, leaving 11 bases between them. This CDR3 comprises 13 residues. In germline, CDR1 is LGHDT, CDR2 YNNKEL (reference sequence). This clonotype was seen ten or more times. TCRdb processed the 5' RACE reads anew with MiXCR; each CDR3 protein has one entry. This sample has roughly 700,000 distinct CDR3 sequences, with over 8.5% found just once. These same data were also listed under a study on yellow fever vaccine responses in identical twins.

The chain links TRBV3-1 to TRBJ2-5; D is perhaps TRBD2 (5 bases). Material: PBMCs. This receptor was identified in a woman under 30 in good health. CDR3 bases: TGTGCCAGCAGCCTAACTAGGCTCGAGACCCAGTACTTC. This encodes CASSLTRLETQYF.